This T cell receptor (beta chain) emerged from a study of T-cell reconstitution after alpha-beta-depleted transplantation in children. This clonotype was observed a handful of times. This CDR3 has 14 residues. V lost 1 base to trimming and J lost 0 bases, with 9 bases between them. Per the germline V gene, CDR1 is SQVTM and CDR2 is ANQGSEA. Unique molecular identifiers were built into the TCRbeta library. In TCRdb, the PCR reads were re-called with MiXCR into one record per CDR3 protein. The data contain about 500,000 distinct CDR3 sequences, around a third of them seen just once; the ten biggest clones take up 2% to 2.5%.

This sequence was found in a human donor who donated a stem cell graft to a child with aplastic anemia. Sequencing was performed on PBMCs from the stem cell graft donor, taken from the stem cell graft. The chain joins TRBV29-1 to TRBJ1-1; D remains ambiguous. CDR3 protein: CSVEGQIMNTEAFF. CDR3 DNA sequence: TGCAGCGTTGAAGGGCAGATCATGAACACTGAAGCTTTCTTT. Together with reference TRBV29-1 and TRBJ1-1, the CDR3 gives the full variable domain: SAVISQKPSRDICQRGTSLTIQCQVDSQVTMMFWYRQQPGQSLTLIATANQGSEATYESGFVIDKFPISRPNLTFSTLTVSNMSPEDSSIYLCSVEGQIMNTEAFFGQGTRLTVV.